This passage covers 10 T cell receptor beta chains from one sample sequenced in a study of shared T cell receptors in the human thymus. TCRdb's table, derived via immunoSEQ multiplex PCR, lists solely in-frame clones and lacks some. In the table there are about 660,000 clones, roughly 90% of which are singletons. The sample also formed part of further work on human thymus T cells.

The specimen sequenced was thymocytes. Every receptor here comes from a boy under two years old with a congenital heart defect.

The chain has TRBV6-1 and TRBJ2-1; no reliable D call. This CDR3 spans 17 amino acids. V was pared by 0 bases and J by 4 bases, with 16 bases between. The germline gives CDR1 MNHNS, CDR2 SASEGT. The CDR3 coding sequence is TGTGCCAGCAGTGAAGCGCTCTACTTATTTGAGTACAATGAGCAGTTCTTC. Translating gives CASSEALYLFEYNEQFF.

The chain couples TRBV28 to TRBJ2-7; D remains ambiguous. This CDR3 is built from 19 residues. Germline V gene sequence: CDR1 MDHEN, CDR2 SYDVKM. The V end was cut by 2 bases, the J end by 2 bases, with 25 bases between. The CDR3 region has the DNA TGTGCCAGCAGTTTAGACACCGCGATCACCCTCCGACCTGCCTACGAGCAGTACTTC. Its protein product is CASSLDTAITLRPAYEQYF.

The chain is built from TRBV2 and TRBJ1-5; D gene ambiguous. Germline V lookup: CDR1 SNHLY, CDR2 FYNNEI. V lost 10 bases and J 0 bases, leaving 13 bases between the germline ends. This CDR3 spans 14 amino acids. The CDR3, as DNA: TGTGCCACCTCAGAGCACTATAGCAATCAGCCCCAGCATTTT. Amino acid sequence: CATSEHYSNQPQHF.

The chain combines TRBV28 with TRBJ1-5, with D possibly being TRBD1 (5 bases). The CDR3 sequence is 13 residues long. V was shortened by 2 bases and J by 4 bases, with 6 bases between the two germline ends. Germline V lookup: CDR1 MDHEN, CDR2 SYDVKM. The chain's CDR3 is CASSLGANQPQHF. The DNA for the CDR3 is TGTGCCAGCAGTTTAGGGGCTAATCAGCCCCAGCATTTT.

The chain combines TRBV2 with TRBJ2-7; TRBD2 agrees at 14 bases. The CDR3 sequence is 18 residues long. CDR1 is SNHLY, CDR2 FYNNEI, per germline. J was trimmed by 6 bases and V by 1 base; bases with no gene match: 11. Here the CDR3 DNA reads TGTGCCAGCAGTGAAGGGTCGGGACTAGCGGGAGATTCGGGCGAGCAGTACTTC. Protein: CASSEGSGLAGDSGEQYF.

The CDR3 protein is CASSRVIGVYEQYF. In nucleotides, the CDR3 is TGTGCCAGTAGTAGGGTGATCGGGGTCTACGAGCAGTACTTC. The chain is built from TRBV19 and TRBJ2-7; perhaps TRBD2 as D (5 bases). V lost 4 bases, J lost 3 bases, and 13 bases lay in between. This CDR3 comprises 14 residues. Germline CDR1 and CDR2: LNHDA and SQIVND (reference sequence).

CDR3 loop: CASSRGTSGRSTDTQYF. DNA of the CDR3: TGTGCCAGCAGTCGAGGGACTAGCGGCCGCTCCACAGATACGCAGTATTTT. V is TRBV28 and J is TRBJ2-3; 11 nucleotides agree with TRBD2. Looked up from germline, CDR1 is MDHEN and CDR2 is SYDVKM. This CDR3 is built from 17 residues. V shed 5 bases and J 2 bases; nucleotides not matched to a gene: 9.

The J gene is TRBJ2-7, the V gene TRBV6-5, with 13 bases fitting TRBD2. From germline, CDR1 is MNHEY and CDR2 SVGAGI. Trimming removed 6 bases from V and 6 bases from J; junction bases left unmatched: 5. The CDR3 length is 14 residues. This CDR3 is CASRLGTSGTEQYF. Written as DNA, the CDR3 is TGTGCCAGCAGACTCGGGACTAGCGGGACCGAGCAGTACTTC.

The chain is built from TRBV10-3 and TRBJ2-7; tentatively, D is TRBD2 (6 bases). Germline values: CDR1 ENHRY, CDR2 SYGVKD. This CDR3 has 16 amino acids. Trimming took off 0 bases at V and 3 bases at J, with 15 bases between the two ends. The CDR3 loop reads CAISESKVGSIYEQYF. CDR3 DNA sequence: TGTGCCATCAGTGAGTCGAAGGTCGGGAGTATCTACGAGCAGTACTTC.

This sequence joins TRBV7-9 and TRBJ1-3, with 7 positions matching TRBD1. Germline V gene data show CDR1 as SEHNR and CDR2 as FQNEAQ (reference sequence). The V gene end was trimmed by 6 bases and the J gene end by 4 bases; junction bases not matched to a gene: 9. This CDR3 is built from 15 residues. DNA of the CDR3: TGTGCCAGCAGGTTTAGCAGGGGGAAAGGAAACACCATATATTTT. This encodes CASRFSRGKGNTIYF.